This T cell receptor (beta chain) was found in a study of blood T cell repertoires in COVID-19. Data came from immunoSEQ multiplex PCR; TCRdb stores just in-frame clones and leaves some out. The sample consists of fewer than 300,000 clones, approximately 93% of them appearing once. Between the trimmed V and J ends, which lost 4 bases and 4 bases, there was a span of 13 bases. Germline CDR1 MDHEN, CDR2 SYDVKM. CDR3 length: 14 residues. The TCR sequence derives from a woman aged 25 to 39 with COVID-19, enrolled during active disease. V usage is TRBV28 and J usage is TRBJ2-5; TRBD1 is a possible D gene (5 bases). The sample taken for sequencing was peripheral blood. The CDR3: CASSSLPRGETQYF. CDR3 DNA sequence: TGTGCCAGCAGTTCCCTCCCTAGGGGAGAGACCCAGTACTTC.